These 8 T cell receptor beta chains were sequenced from one sample in a study of hypomethylating agent response in myelodysplastic syndrome (dated by TCRdb to the early 2020s). Library prep was done by the immunoSEQ multiplex PCR assay. The source is immuneACCESS, and TCRdb retained only in-frame sequences with V and J called. Part of the clones is not carried over; for the studies checked, unresolved V genes explain less than half of this, and the remainder is unexplained. The sample table contains 5,500 to 7,500 clones; only one count was recorded for almost 85% of them. 9.7% of the sample belongs to the ten largest clones. This specimen consisted of bone marrow, obtained before or after starting hypomethylating agent treatment for myelodysplastic syndrome (not recorded which). The receptor source for this set is a human donor with myelodysplastic syndrome.

The chain recombines TRBV9 with TRBJ2-2, with D uncertain. V dropped 0 bases and J dropped 4 bases, with 13 bases sitting between them. The CDR3 length is 16 residues. The germline V gene has CDR1 SGDLS and CDR2 YYNGEE. Here the CDR3 reads CASSVGAVAATGELFF. CDR3 in DNA: TGTGCCAGCAGCGTAGGGGCGGTTGCCGCCACCGGGGAGCTGTTTTTT.

V gene TRBV7-8 combines with J gene TRBJ1-2, with a weak D call TRBD1 (6 bases). Trimming shortened V by 2 bases and J by 8 bases, and 21 bases separated the two germline ends. The germline gives CDR1 SGHVS, CDR2 FQNEAQ. The CDR3 runs 16 residues. CDR3 protein: CASSLLRDRLYLGYTF. CDR3 bases: TGTGCCAGCAGCTTACTCCGAGACAGGCTCTATCTGGGCTACACCTTC.

The rearrangement links TRBV19 to TRBJ2-5; 8 nucleotides align to TRBD1. CDR3 size: 17 residues. Trimming took 3 bases from V and 2 from J; bases not matched to a gene: 11. The germline CDR1 and CDR2 sequences are LNHDA and SQIVND (reference sequence). CDR3 DNA sequence: TGTGCCAGTAGTATCCGTGTCGGGACAGGTGGACAAGAGACCCAGTACTTC. It is translated as CASSIRVGTGGQETQYF.

The count of this clone is one. DNA of the CDR3: TGTGCCAGTAGTACTCGGACTACAGATACGCAGTATTTT. This sequence encodes CASSTRTTDTQYF. The gene calls are TRBV19 and TRBJ2-3; possibly TRBD2 for D (5 bases). Trimming removed 4 bases at V and 3 bases at J, with 8 bases between. Germline assignment: CDR1 LNHDA and CDR2 SQIVND (reference sequence). The CDR3 covers 13 residues.

This clone is large by share. CDR3 residues: CASKSGQGTNTEAFF. In nucleotides, the CDR3 is TGTGCCAGTAAGTCAGGACAGGGTACTAACACTGAAGCTTTCTTT. V gene TRBV19 combines with J gene TRBJ1-1, with TRBD1 identical over 8 bases. The CDR3 totals 15 residues. After removal of 7 bases from V and 2 bases from J, the junction contained 9 bases not matched to a gene. Germline-derived CDR1 and CDR2 are LNHDA and SQIVND (reference sequence). Full variable domain (missing parts from reference TRBV19 and TRBJ1-1): DGGITQSPKYLFRKEGQNVTLSCEQNLNHDAMYWYRQDPGQGLRLIYYSQIVNDFQKGDIAEGYSVSREKKESFPLTVTSAQKNPTAFYLCASKSGQGTNTEAFFGQGTRLTVV.

This chain connects TRBV30 to TRBJ1-6; D gene unclear. V lost 4 bases, J lost 9 bases, and 10 bases lay in between. The CDR3 loop spans 12 amino acids. Germline CDR1 and CDR2: GTSNPN and SVGIG (reference sequence). CDR3 protein: CAWTENGSPLHF. The DNA of the CDR3 is TGTGCCTGGACGGAAAACGGTTCACCCCTCCACTTT.

DNA of the CDR3: TGTGCCAGCAGCCCAAACCCTCTGGGACAGGGGGTGGTGGGAGTAAGCAATGAGCAGTTCTTC. Its protein product is CASSPNPLGQGVVGVSNEQFF. This chain joins TRBV4-2 and TRBJ2-1; 11 bases are a match to TRBD1. Germline V gives CDR1 LGHNA, CDR2 YNFKEQ. The V and J ends lost 4 bases and 6 bases, in that order; junction bases with no gene match: 23. This CDR3 has 21 amino acids.

The V call is TRBV9, the J call TRBJ2-5, with D perhaps TRBD1 (6 bases). The CDR3 loop spans 13 amino acids. Germline values: CDR1 SGDLS, CDR2 YYNGEE. The V end was cut by 4 bases, the J end by 5 bases, with 12 bases between. The CDR3 loop reads CASSPDQGETQYF. The DNA for the CDR3 is TGTGCCAGCAGCCCGGACCAGGGGGAGACCCAGTACTTC.